The text below deals with one TCR beta chain. Its matching antigen is unknown. This entry comes from a study of CD8 T cells in ankylosing spondylitis. In making TCR beta libraries, quantitative 5'-RACE with molecular barcodes was used. MiXCR, applied by TCRdb to the 5' RACE reads, yields one record per CDR3 protein. Of 500,000 to 650,000 distinct CDR3 sequences listed, under 5.5% are singletons. Study results and limitations: Blood of patients with ankylosing spondylitis appeared to be characterized by a TCR beta motif of about eight highly homologous variants. Clones linked to disease were reported to show significant enrichment in matched ankylosing spondylitis synovial fluid.

The length of the CDR3 is 14 residues. CDR1 and CDR2 from the germline V gene are SEHNR and FQNEAQ (reference sequence). Trimming pared 6 bases from V and 3 bases from J, leaving 15 bases between. The source is a male donor with ankylosing spondylitis. The specimen sequenced was blood, either unsorted or a sorted T cell fraction (not recorded which). The V call is TRBV7-9, the J call TRBJ2-7; possibly TRBD1 for D (6 bases). The CDR3 DNA reads TGTGCCAGCAGTCGAACAGGGAGAGTCTACGAGCAGTACTTC. Translating gives CASSRTGRVYEQYF. Variable domain in full (rest from reference TRBV7-9 and TRBJ2-7): DTGVSQNPRHKITKRGQNVTFRCDPISEHNRLYWYRQTLGQGPEFLTYFQNEAQLEKSRLLSDRFSAERPKGSFSTLEIQRTEQGDSAMYLCASSRTGRVYEQYFGPGTRLTVT.